This TCR beta chain was identified in a study of breast tumors, draining lymph nodes, adjacent tissues. Findings and limits, study-wide: Data fit most tumor T cells coming from lymph node, expanding in tumor.

Samples came from axillary lymph nodes draining the breast cancer. Concerning this clonotype itself: What it binds is not known. Mismatch with germline at one junction end may stem from a read error.

The CDR3 consists of 15 residues. The germline V gene encodes CDR1 MNHNS and CDR2 SASEGT. In TCRdb, the multiplex PCR reads were re-called with MiXCR into one record per CDR3 protein. The sample holds about 140,000 distinct CDR3 sequences; 20% to 25% are singletons and the top ten take just over 2.5%. The sequence came from a female donor with breast cancer. Some clones in this sample may be carry-over from other donors' samples. The V and J genes are TRBV6-1 and TRBJ2-1, with D possibly TRBD1 on 5 matching bases. Sequencing was done on a sample of axillary lymph node tissue. In DNA, the CDR3 is TGTGCCAGCAATGAATTGGTAGGGGCTTACAATGAGCAGTTCTTC. It yields the protein CASNELVGAYNEQFF.